The 3 T cell receptor beta chains below were found in one sample sequenced in a study of cytomegalovirus exposure and HLA in healthy donors. Primers for the PCR totalled 60 Vbeta and 13 Jbeta. Assay used: immunoSEQ multiplex PCR; TCRdb lists only in-frame clones, some missing. The profile shows around 230,000 clones, around 80% of them singletons. Sequencing was carried out using PBMCs. The origin of the receptors is a boy younger than 18 in good health and CMV-seronegative.

As regards this clone: A read error may produce the germline difference seen at one junction end. Distinct nucleotide sequences in the sample also encode this CDR3. The rearrangement uses TRBV10-3 and TRBJ1-1; TRBD1 matches 7 bases. Germline V CDR1 and CDR2: ENHRY, SYGVKD. There are 13 residues in the CDR3. The CDR3 spells CAAQQGMNTEAFF. The CDR3 DNA reads TGTGCCGCGCAACAGGGGATGAACACTGAAGCCTTCTTT.

The chain combines TRBV12-5 with TRBJ2-3; 9 nucleotides agree with TRBD1. Germline CDR1 reads LGHNT; CDR2 reads FRNRAP. V dropped 4 bases and J dropped 6; count of bases not matched to a gene: 8. This CDR3 is 15 amino acids long. CDR3 in DNA: TGTGCTAGTGGTTCCCTCCGGGACAGGGAGGATACGCAGTATTTT. This gives the protein CASGSLRDREDTQYF.

The CDR3 DNA reads TGTGCCAGCAGTTTGTACCAGGGGTCCTACAATGAGCAGTTCTTC. The encoded protein is CASSLYQGSYNEQFF. The V call is TRBV2, the J call TRBJ2-1; tentative D call: TRBD1 (6 bases). The germline V gene has CDR1 SNHLY and CDR2 FYNNEI. This CDR3 is 15 amino acids long. V lost 5 bases and J lost 1, with 12 bases in between.